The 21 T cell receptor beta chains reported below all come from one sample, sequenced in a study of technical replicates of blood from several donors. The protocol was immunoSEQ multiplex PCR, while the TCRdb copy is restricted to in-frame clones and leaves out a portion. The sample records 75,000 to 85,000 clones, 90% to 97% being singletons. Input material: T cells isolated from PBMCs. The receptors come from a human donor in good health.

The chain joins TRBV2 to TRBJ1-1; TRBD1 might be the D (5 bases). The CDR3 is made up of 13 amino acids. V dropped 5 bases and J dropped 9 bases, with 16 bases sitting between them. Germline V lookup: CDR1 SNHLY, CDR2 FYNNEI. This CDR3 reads CASSLEAGDKAFF. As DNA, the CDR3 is TGTGCCAGCAGTCTCGAGGCGGGGGATAAAGCTTTCTTT.

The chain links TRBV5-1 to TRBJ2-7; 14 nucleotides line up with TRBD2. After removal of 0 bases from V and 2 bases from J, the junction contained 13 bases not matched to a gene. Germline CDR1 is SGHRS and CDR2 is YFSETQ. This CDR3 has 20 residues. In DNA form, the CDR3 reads TGCGCCAGCAGCTTGGGTTTATGGGGGACTAGCGGGAGTTCAACCTACGAGCAGTACTTC. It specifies CASSLGLWGTSGSSTYEQYF.

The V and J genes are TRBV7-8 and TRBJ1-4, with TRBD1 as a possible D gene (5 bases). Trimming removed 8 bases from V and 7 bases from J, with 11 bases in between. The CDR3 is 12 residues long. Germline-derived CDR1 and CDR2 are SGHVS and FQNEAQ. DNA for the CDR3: TGTGCCAGCTGCCAAAGGGGTGAAAAACTGTTTTTT. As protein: CASCQRGEKLFF.

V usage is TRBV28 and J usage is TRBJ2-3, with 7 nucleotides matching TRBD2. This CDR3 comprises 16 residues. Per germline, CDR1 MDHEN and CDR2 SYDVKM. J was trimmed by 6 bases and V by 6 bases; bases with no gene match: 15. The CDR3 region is CASSTAGRTRQDTQYF. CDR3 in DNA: TGTGCCAGCAGCACTGCCGGACGGACTAGACAGGATACGCAGTATTTT.

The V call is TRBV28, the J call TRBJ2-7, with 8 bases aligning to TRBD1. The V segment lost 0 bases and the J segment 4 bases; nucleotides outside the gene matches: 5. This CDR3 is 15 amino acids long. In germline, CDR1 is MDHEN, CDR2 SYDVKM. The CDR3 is CASSLWGTGFYEQYF. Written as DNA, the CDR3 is TGTGCCAGCAGTTTATGGGGGACAGGTTTTTACGAGCAGTACTTC.

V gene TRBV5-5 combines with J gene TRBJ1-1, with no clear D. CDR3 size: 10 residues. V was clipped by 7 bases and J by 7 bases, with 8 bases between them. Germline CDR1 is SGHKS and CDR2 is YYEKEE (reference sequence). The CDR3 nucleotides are TGTGCCAGCGGGGAGATTGAAGCTTTCTTT. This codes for CASGEIEAFF.

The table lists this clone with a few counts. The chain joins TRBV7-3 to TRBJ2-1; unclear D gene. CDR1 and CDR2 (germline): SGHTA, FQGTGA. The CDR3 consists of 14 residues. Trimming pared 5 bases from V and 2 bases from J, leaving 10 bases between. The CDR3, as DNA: TGTGCCAGCAGCCCCCACCTAGCCTACAATGAGCAGTTCTTC. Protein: CASSPHLAYNEQFF.

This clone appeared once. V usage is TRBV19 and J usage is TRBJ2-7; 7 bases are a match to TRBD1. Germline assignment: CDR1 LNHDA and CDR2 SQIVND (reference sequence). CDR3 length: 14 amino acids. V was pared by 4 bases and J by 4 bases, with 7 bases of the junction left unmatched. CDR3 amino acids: CASSSTGDLYEQYF. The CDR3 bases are TGTGCCAGTAGTAGTACAGGGGACCTTTACGAGCAGTACTTC.

The CDR3 nucleotides read TGTGCCAGCAGCAGCGGGAGGGCTGCCGGGGAGCTGTTTTTT. Protein product: CASSSGRAAGELFF. V usage is TRBV6-5 and J usage is TRBJ2-2, with 10 bases identical to TRBD2. The CDR3 is made up of 14 amino acids. Germline loops: CDR1 MNHEY, CDR2 SVGAGI. Trimming cost V 6 bases and J 6 bases; bases outside gene matches: 4.

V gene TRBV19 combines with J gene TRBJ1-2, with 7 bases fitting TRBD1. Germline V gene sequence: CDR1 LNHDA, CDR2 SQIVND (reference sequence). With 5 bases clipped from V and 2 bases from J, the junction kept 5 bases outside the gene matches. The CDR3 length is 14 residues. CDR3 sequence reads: CASSSPGGNYGYTF. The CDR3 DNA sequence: TGTGCCAGTAGTTCCCCAGGGGGAAACTATGGCTACACCTTC.

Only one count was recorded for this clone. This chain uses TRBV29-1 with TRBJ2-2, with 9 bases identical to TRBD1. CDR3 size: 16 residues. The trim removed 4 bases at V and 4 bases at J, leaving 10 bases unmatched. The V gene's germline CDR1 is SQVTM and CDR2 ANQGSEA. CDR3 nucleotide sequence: TGCAGCGTTGTATTTCGAAGGACAGGGGTCACCGGGGAGCTGTTTTTT. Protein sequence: CSVVFRRTGVTGELFF.

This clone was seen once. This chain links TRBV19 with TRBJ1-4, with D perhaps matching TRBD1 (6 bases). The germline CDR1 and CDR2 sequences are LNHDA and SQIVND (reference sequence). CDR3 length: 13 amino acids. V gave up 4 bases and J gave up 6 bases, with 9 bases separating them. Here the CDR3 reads CASSNRVDEKLFF. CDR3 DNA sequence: TGTGCCAGTAGTAACAGGGTGGATGAAAAACTGTTTTTT.

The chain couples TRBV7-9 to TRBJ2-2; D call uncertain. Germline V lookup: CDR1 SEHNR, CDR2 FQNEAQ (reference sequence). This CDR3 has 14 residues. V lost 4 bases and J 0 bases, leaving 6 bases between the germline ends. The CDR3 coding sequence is TGTGCCAGCAGCTCGGAGACGAACACCGGGGAGCTGTTTTTT. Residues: CASSSETNTGELFF.

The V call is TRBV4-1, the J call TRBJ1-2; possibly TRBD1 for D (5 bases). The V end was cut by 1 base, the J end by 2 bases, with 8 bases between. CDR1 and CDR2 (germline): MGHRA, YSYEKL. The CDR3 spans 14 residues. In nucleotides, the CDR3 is TGCGCCAGCAGCCAAGTGTCAGGGAACTATGGCTACACCTTC. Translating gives CASSQVSGNYGYTF.

The CDR3 spells CASSYKRDAKNIQYF. The CDR3 nucleotides read TGTGCCAGCAGTTACAAGCGGGACGCTAAAAACATTCAGTACTTC. The V gene is TRBV6-5, the J gene TRBJ2-4; 7 positions agree with TRBD2. CDR3 length equals 15 residues. Looked up from germline, CDR1 is MNHEY and CDR2 is SVGAGI. The V and J ends lost 2 bases and 4 bases, in that order; junction bases with no gene match: 5.

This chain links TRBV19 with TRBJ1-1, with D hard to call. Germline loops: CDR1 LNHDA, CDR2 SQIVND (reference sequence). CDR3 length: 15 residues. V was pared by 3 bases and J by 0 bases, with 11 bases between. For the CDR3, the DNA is TGTGCCAGTAGTATCCCCCCAGGCTTGAACACTGAAGCTTTCTTT. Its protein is CASSIPPGLNTEAFF.

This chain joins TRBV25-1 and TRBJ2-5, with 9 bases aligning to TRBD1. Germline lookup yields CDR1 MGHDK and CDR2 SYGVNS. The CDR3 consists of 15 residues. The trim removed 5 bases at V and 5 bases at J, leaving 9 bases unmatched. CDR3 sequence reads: CASSRPGQGGETQYF. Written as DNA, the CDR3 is TGTGCCAGCAGTCGTCCGGGACAGGGTGGGGAGACCCAGTACTTC.

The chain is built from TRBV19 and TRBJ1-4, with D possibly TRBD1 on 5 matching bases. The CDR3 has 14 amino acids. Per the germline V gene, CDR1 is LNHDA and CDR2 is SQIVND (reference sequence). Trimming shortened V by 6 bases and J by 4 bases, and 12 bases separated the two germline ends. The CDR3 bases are TGTGCCAGTAGGCAGGGTGTAATTAATGAAAAACTGTTTTTT. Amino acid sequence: CASRQGVINEKLFF.

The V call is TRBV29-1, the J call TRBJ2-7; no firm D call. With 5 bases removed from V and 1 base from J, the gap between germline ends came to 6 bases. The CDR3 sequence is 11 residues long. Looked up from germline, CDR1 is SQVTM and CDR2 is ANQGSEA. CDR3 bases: TGCAGCGTTTTTACTTCCTACGAGCAGTACTTC. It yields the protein CSVFTSYEQYF.

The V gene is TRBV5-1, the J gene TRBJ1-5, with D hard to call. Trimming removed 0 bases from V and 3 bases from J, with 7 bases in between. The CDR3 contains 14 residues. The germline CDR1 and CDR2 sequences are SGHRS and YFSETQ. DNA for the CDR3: TGCGCCAGCAGCTTGGGACTGAACAATCAGCCCCAGCATTTT. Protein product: CASSLGLNNQPQHF.

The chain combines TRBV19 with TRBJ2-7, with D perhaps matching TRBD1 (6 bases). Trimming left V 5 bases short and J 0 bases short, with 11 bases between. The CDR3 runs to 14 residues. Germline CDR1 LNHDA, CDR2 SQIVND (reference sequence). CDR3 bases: TGTGCCAGTAGTGTGACAGGACTCTCCTACGAGCAGTACTTC. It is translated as CASSVTGLSYEQYF. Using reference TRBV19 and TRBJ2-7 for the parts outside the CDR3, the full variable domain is DGGITQSPKYLFRKEGQNVTLSCEQNLNHDAMYWYRQDPGQGLRLIYYSQIVNDFQKGDIAEGYSVSREKKESFPLTVTSAQKNPTAFYLCASSVTGLSYEQYFGPGTRLTVT.